Each of the 14 T cell receptor beta chains below was sequenced from the same sample in a study of shared clonotypes between healthy human individuals. Clones were read by immunoSEQ multiplex PCR, and TCRdb kept only the in-frame ones, dropping some. Here the sample spans about a million clones, less than 85% being singletons. Sequences were obtained from memory CD4+ T cells sorted from blood. As for subset: CD45RA-negative fraction. These receptors originate from a man between 18 and 35 years old in good health.

V is TRBV7-7 and J is TRBJ1-5, with a possible D match to TRBD1 (5 bases). The CDR3 has 12 amino acids. CDR1 and CDR2 (germline): SSHAT, FNYEAQ (reference sequence). As DNA, the CDR3 is TGTGCAGACGGGGCCCGCAATCAGCCCCAGCATTTT. This sequence encodes CADGARNQPQHF.

Remarks on this clone: The CDR3 carries no conserved terminal phenylalanine or tryptophan, so it likely arises from a read error. Because the CDR3's place on the DNA is in doubt, the DNA is left out and the CDR3 is given as listed by TCRdb. The rearrangement links TRBV6-6 to TRBJ1-2. The CDR3 sequence runs 14 residues, both termini included. The germline V gene encodes CDR1 MNHNY and CDR2 SVGAGI (reference sequence). Here the CDR3 reads CASSYSEGRTDPGT.

J is TRBJ2-4 and V is TRBV18; D is unresolved. Germline CDR1 is KGHSH and CDR2 is LQKENI. The CDR3 has 15 residues. Trimming cost V 4 bases and J 11 bases, with 21 bases left between them. The CDR3 loop is CASSRSSNLGFVQYF. Written as DNA, the CDR3 is TGTGCCAGCTCACGCAGTAGTAACCTAGGTTTCGTTCAGTACTTC. Full variable domain (missing parts from reference TRBV18 and TRBJ2-4): NAGVMQNPRHLVRRRGQEARLRCSPMKGHSHVYWYRQLPEEGLKFMVYLQKENIIDESGMPKERFSAEFPKEGPSILRIQQVVRGDSAAYFCASSRSSNLGFVQYFGAGTRLSVL.

This sequence joins TRBV6-1 and TRBJ1-2; 8 positions agree with TRBD1. Germline trimming cut 1 base from V and 4 bases from J; bases unmatched to any gene: 5. The CDR3 extends over 15 amino acids. Germline V lookup: CDR1 MNHNS, CDR2 SASEGT. CDR3 amino acids: CASSEGTGTSYGYTF. The CDR3 nucleotides read TGTGCCAGCAGTGAAGGGACAGGGACTTCCTATGGCTACACCTTC.

The rearrangement uses TRBV7-8 and TRBJ1-2; D not resolved. Germline CDR1 is SGHVS and CDR2 is FQNEAQ. Trimming took off 1 base at V and 4 bases at J, with 10 bases between the two ends. The length of the CDR3 is 14 residues. The CDR3 sequence: CASSLDNPSYGYTF. The CDR3 region has the DNA TGTGCCAGCAGCTTAGACAACCCATCCTATGGCTACACCTTC.

The chain carries TRBV19 and TRBJ2-5, with TRBD1 identical over 9 bases. Germline assignment: CDR1 LNHDA and CDR2 SQIVND (reference sequence). The CDR3 is 15 amino acids. The V segment lost 5 bases and the J segment 5 bases; nucleotides outside the gene matches: 9. CDR3 loop: CASSPQTGGWETQYF. The CDR3 DNA follows: TGTGCCAGTAGTCCACAGACAGGGGGTTGGGAGACCCAGTACTTC.

Only one count was recorded for this clone. V is TRBV4-1 and J is TRBJ1-1; a weak D match, TRBD1 (5 bases). Germline CDR1 is MGHRA and CDR2 is YSYEKL. The CDR3 contains 15 residues. V was clipped by 3 bases and J by 1 base, with 12 bases between them. Here the CDR3 DNA reads TGCGCCAGCAGCCACCTCGGGACGGAGAACACTGAAGCTTTCTTT. Residues: CASSHLGTENTEAFF.

This clone was counted between two and nine times. The V and J genes are TRBV2 and TRBJ1-2; 9 bases agree with TRBD1. CDR1 is SNHLY and CDR2 is FYNNEI in the germline V gene. There are 17 residues in the CDR3. V trimming: 2 bases; J trimming: 0 bases; junction bases outside the gene matches: 7. CDR3 bases: TGTGCCAGCAGTGAATATGGACAGGGGACAGCTAACTATGGCTACACCTTC. Encoded protein: CASSEYGQGTANYGYTF.

CDR3: CASSFGQNSPLHF. The CDR3 DNA follows: TGTGCCAGCAGCTTTGGACAGAATTCACCCCTCCACTTT. This chain links TRBV7-2 with TRBJ1-6; the D gene is possibly TRBD1 (6 bases). Germline CDR1 SGHTA, CDR2 FQGNSA. The germline V and J ends were trimmed by 3 bases and 7 bases, with 7 bases remaining between them. The CDR3 covers 13 residues.

The chain carries TRBV5-5 and TRBJ1-2, with 10 bases lining up with TRBD1. CDR3 length: 14 amino acids. V was clipped by 3 bases and J by 4 bases; unmatched bases: 3. In germline, CDR1 is SGHKS, CDR2 YYEKEE (reference sequence). CDR3 residues: CASSSGTGAYGYTF. The CDR3 DNA is TGTGCCAGCAGCTCCGGGACAGGGGCCTATGGCTACACCTTC.

About this clone: The same CDR3 is also encoded by other DNA sequences in this sample. This chain joins TRBV28 and TRBJ1-2; possible D gene TRBD1, 5 bases. Trimming shortened V by 5 bases and J by 8 bases, and 9 bases separated the two germline ends. This CDR3 comprises 11 residues. The germline V gene has CDR1 MDHEN and CDR2 SYDVKM. The CDR3 sequence: CASSGGYGYTF. In DNA form, the CDR3 reads TGTGCCAGCAGTGGGGGGTACGGCTACACCTTC.

This chain uses TRBV27 with TRBJ1-2; tentative D call: TRBD1 (5 bases). The germline V gene has CDR1 MNHEY and CDR2 SMNVEV (reference sequence). Trimming shortened V by 3 bases and J by 0 bases, and 11 bases separated the two germline ends. This CDR3 has 15 residues. The CDR3 spells CASSFGAGSNYGYTF. The CDR3 DNA follows: TGTGCCAGCAGTTTTGGGGCAGGGTCTAACTATGGCTACACCTTC.

The chain joins TRBV7-2 to TRBJ2-4; D may be TRBD2 (6 bases). This CDR3 region has 13 residues. Trimming took off 6 bases at V and 6 bases at J, with 12 bases between the two ends. CDR1 and CDR2 from the germline V gene are SGHTA and FQGNSA. The CDR3 sequence: CASRLPGLNIQYF. For the CDR3, the DNA is TGTGCCAGCAGATTGCCGGGACTAAACATTCAGTACTTC.

The chain employs TRBV7-9 and TRBJ2-6; perhaps TRBD2 as D (5 bases). V was trimmed by 3 bases and J by 0 bases, leaving 12 bases between them. Germline CDR1 SEHNR, CDR2 FQNEAQ (reference sequence). The CDR3 contains 17 residues. The DNA of the CDR3 is TGTGCCAGCAGCTTCGCCGCGGGTATCTCTGGGGCCAACGTCCTGACTTTC. It specifies CASSFAAGISGANVLTF.